Below are 2 T cell receptor beta chains sequenced from a single sample in a study of blood T cell repertoires in COVID-19. This table comes from immunoSEQ multiplex PCR, and its TCRdb copy is limited to in-frame clones, with some not included. The data show a few hundred thousand clones, around four fifths seen once. Sequencing input: peripheral blood. These receptors were taken from a woman at least 80 years old with COVID-19, enrolled during active disease.

The rearrangement links TRBV18 to TRBJ1-1; no clear D. This CDR3 is 15 amino acids long. Germline V gene data show CDR1 as KGHSH and CDR2 as LQKENI. The ends were cut back, 2 bases at V and 1 base at J, with 11 bases in the middle. CDR3 loop: CASSPSPNRNTEAFF. As DNA, the CDR3 is TGTGCCAGCTCACCATCTCCGAATAGGAACACTGAAGCTTTCTTT.

This chain uses TRBV21-1 with TRBJ1-1. TRBV21-1 is a recognized pseudogene. The CDR3 runs to 17 residues. The CDR3 sequence: CASSKALRLVGNTEAFF. CDR3 bases: TGTGCCAGCAGCAAAGCGCTTCGACTCGTAGGGAACACTGAAGCTTTCTTT.